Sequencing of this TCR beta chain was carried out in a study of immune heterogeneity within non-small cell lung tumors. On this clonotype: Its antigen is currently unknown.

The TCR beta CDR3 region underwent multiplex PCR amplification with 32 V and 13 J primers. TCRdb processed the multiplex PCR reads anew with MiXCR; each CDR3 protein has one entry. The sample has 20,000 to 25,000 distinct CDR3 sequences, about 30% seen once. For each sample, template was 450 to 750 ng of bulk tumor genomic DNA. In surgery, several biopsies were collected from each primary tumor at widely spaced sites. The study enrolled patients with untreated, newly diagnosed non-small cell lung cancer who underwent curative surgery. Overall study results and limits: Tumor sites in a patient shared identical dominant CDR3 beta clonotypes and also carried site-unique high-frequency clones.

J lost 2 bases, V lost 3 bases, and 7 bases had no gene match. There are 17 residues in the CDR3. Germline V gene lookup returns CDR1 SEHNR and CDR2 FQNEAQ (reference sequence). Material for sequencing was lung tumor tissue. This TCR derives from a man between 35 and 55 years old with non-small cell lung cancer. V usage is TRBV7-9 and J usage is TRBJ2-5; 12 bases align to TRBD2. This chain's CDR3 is CASSFRLAGVGQETQYF. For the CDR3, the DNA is TGTGCCAGCAGCTTTCGACTAGCGGGAGTAGGGCAAGAGACCCAGTACTTC. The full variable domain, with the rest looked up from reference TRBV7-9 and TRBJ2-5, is DTGVSQNPRHKITKRGQNVTFRCDPISEHNRLYWYRQTLGQGPEFLTYFQNEAQLEKSRLLSDRFSAERPKGSFSTLEIQRTEQGDSAMYLCASSFRLAGVGQETQYFGPGTRLLVL.